The T cell receptor beta chain described here comes from a study of early T cells in non-severe SARS-CoV-2 infection. Study context: Sequencing used unsorted whole-blood bulk RNA, so chains lack pairing.

One entry per CDR3 protein results from TCRdb running MiXCR on the 5' RACE reads. The data show fewer than 80,000 distinct CDR3 sequences, more than 7% seen once. Germline V gene sequence: CDR1 SGHVS, CDR2 FNYEAQ. The V and J ends lost 5 bases and 3 bases, in that order; junction bases with no gene match: 4. CDR3 length: 15 amino acids. Sequenced material: whole blood, taken at baseline. The receptor was derived from an adult who was a healthcare worker with PCR-confirmed SARS-CoV-2 infection or an uninfected control (not recorded which). The rearrangement links TRBV7-6 to TRBJ2-7; 13 positions match TRBD2. The CDR3 region is CASSRTSGSLYEQYF. The CDR3 coding sequence is TGTGCCAGCAGCCGGACTAGCGGGAGTCTCTACGAGCAGTACTTC.